This T cell receptor beta chain was obtained from a study of T-cell memory formation after mild COVID-19. Across the study: For the most part, TCR clusters were specific to one donor.

CDR3 length: 14 residues. V gave up 4 bases and J gave up 6 bases; unmatched junction bases: 3. Germline loops: CDR1 SGHTA, CDR2 FQGNSA. Sample barcodes and UMIs were carried by the TCR alpha and TCR beta cDNA libraries that 5'RACE generated with constant-segment primers. TCRdb called the 5' RACE reads again in MiXCR, with one record for every CDR3 protein. In the table there are approximately 30,000 distinct CDR3 sequences, about 16% of which are singletons. Whole-study findings and limits: Several responding clones turned up in pre-infection memory, indicating that cross-reactive memory may have taken part.

This clonotype was seen once. Its antigen remains unknown. This clonotype was obtained from an adult who had mild COVID-19 (a few samples of this study predate the infection). Cell type and time point are not known. The V gene is TRBV7-2, the J gene TRBJ2-7; TRBD2 matches 13 bases. Material: PBMCs or a T cell subset sorted from them (not recorded which). The DNA of the CDR3 is TGTGCCAGCAGCTCAGGACTAGCGGGAGCCGAGCAGTACTTC. Encoded protein: CASSSGLAGAEQYF.